This T cell receptor beta chain was found in a study of T-cell memory formation after mild COVID-19. The study, taken as a whole, reports: Clones from the second wave (peaking day 37) had unconfirmed SARS-CoV-2 specificity.

With V trimmed by 6 bases and J by 0 bases, 3 bases remained unmatched. This CDR3 has 14 residues. The germline V gene has CDR1 SGHTA and CDR2 FQGTGA. Constant-segment-primed 5'RACE gave TCR alpha and TCR beta cDNA libraries with sample barcodes and UMIs. Using its own MiXCR run on the 5' RACE reads, TCRdb lists one record per CDR3 protein. The sample holds 200,000 to 300,000 distinct CDR3 sequences, 16% seen once. With regard to this clonotype: Its matching antigen is unknown.

Sequences were obtained from PBMCs or a T cell subset sorted from them (not recorded which). The V gene is TRBV7-3, the J gene TRBJ2-3; 7 bases are shared with TRBD1. This receptor was obtained from a man aged 18 to 30 who had mild COVID-19 (a few samples of this study predate the infection). Cell type and time point are not known. CDR3 in DNA: TGTGCCAGCAGGTACAGGGGTAGCACAGATACGCAGTATTTT. This translates into CASRYRGSTDTQYF.